One and the same sample provided the 7 T cell receptor beta chains below, sequenced in a study of identical twins. From the 5' RACE reads, TCRdb called clonotypes with MiXCR, one entry per CDR3 protein. Altogether some 710,000 distinct CDR3 sequences are present, roughly 6% being singletons, with the ten largest covering 1.5% to 2%. Sequencing input: naive T cells sorted from blood. These receptors all come from a man younger than 30 in good health.

The CDR3 is CSASEQGTVIGTQYF. The CDR3 DNA sequence: TGCAGTGCTAGTGAACAGGGTACAGTAATCGGGACCCAGTACTTC. This chain links TRBV20-1 with TRBJ2-5; a possible D gene is TRBD1 (6 bases). Trimming cost V 3 bases and J 7 bases, with 21 bases left between them. Germline V gives CDR1 DFQATT, CDR2 SNEGSKA (reference sequence). This CDR3 is 15 amino acids long.

The chain links TRBV6-1 to TRBJ1-6; tentatively, D is TRBD1 (5 bases). The CDR3 is made up of 16 amino acids. Trimming took 6 bases from V and 5 from J, leaving 17 bases between them. CDR1 is MNHNS and CDR2 is SASEGT in the germline V gene. The CDR3 coding sequence is TGTGCCAGCAGCCCGATGTGGGGGGATAATAATTCACCCCTCCACTTT. This translates into CASSPMWGDNNSPLHF.

This clonotype was detected a few times. The rearrangement uses TRBV12-5 and TRBJ2-3; either TRBD1 or TRBD2 may supply D (5 bases each). CDR3 length: 16 amino acids. CDR1 is LGHNT and CDR2 is FRNRAP in the germline V gene. V was trimmed by 6 bases and J by 0 bases, leaving 16 bases between them. The CDR3 nucleotides are TGTGCTAGTGGCTCTGGGACGGGATCTAGCACAGATACGCAGTATTTT. This sequence encodes CASGSGTGSSTDTQYF. Full variable domain (outside the CDR3, taken from reference TRBV12-5 and TRBJ2-3): DARVTQTPRHKVTEMGQEVTMRCQPILGHNTVFWYRQTMMQGLELLAYFRNRAPLDDSGMPKDRFSAEMPDATLATLKIQPSEPRDSAVYFCASGSGTGSSTDTQYFGPGTRLTVL.

Ten or more counts support this clonotype. J is TRBJ2-1 and V is TRBV5-6; perhaps TRBD2 as D (5 bases). The CDR3 is 14 amino acids. Germline-derived CDR1 and CDR2 are SGHDT and YYEEEE. V lost 0 bases to trimming and J lost 8 bases, with 12 bases between them. The CDR3 nucleotides are TGTGCCAGCAGCTTGGTACTAGAGCGCGATGAGCAGTTCTTC. This sequence encodes CASSLVLERDEQFF.

The V call is TRBV14, the J call TRBJ2-3; D not resolved. Per the germline V gene, CDR1 is SGHDN and CDR2 is FVKESK. With 4 bases removed from V and 5 bases from J, the gap between germline ends came to 10 bases. This CDR3 is built from 13 residues. CDR3 sequence reads: CASSRHFGDTQYF. CDR3 nucleotides: TGTGCCAGCAGCCGTCATTTTGGAGATACGCAGTATTTT.

This clonotype was counted at least ten times. The chain combines TRBV20-1 with TRBJ2-5; D unclear. This CDR3 spans 12 amino acids. Germline CDR1 and CDR2: DFQATT and SNEGSKA (reference sequence). The germline V and J ends were trimmed by 5 bases and 5 bases, with 12 bases remaining between them. The CDR3 is CSAPDNVETQYF. CDR3 nucleotides: TGCAGTGCTCCAGACAATGTGGAGACCCAGTACTTC.

The V gene is TRBV3-1, the J gene TRBJ2-7; D possibly corresponds to TRBD2 (5 bases). V lost 0 bases and J lost 3, with 12 bases in between. The CDR3 consists of 15 residues. Germline-derived CDR1 and CDR2 are LGHDT and YNNKEL (reference sequence). For the CDR3, the DNA is TGTGCCAGCAGCCAAGATTCGGCTAGCTTCTACGAGCAGTACGTC. This sequence encodes CASSQDSASFYEQYV.